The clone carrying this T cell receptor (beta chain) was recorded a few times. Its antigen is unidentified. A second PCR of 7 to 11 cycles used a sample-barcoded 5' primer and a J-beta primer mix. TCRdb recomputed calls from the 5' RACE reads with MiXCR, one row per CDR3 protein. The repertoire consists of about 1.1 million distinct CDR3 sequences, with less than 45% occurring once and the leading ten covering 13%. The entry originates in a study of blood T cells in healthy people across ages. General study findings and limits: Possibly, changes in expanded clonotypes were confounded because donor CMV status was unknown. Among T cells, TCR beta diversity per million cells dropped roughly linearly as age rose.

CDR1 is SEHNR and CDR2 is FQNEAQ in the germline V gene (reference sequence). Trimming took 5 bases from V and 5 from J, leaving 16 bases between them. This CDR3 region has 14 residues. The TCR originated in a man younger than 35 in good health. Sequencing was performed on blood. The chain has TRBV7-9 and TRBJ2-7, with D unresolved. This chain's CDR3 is CASSKASGSDEQYF. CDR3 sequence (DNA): TGTGCCAGCAGCAAAGCAAGTGGGTCGGACGAGCAGTACTTC. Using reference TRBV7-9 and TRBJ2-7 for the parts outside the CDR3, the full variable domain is DTGVSQNPRHKITKRGQNVTFRCDPISEHNRLYWYRQTLGQGPEFLTYFQNEAQLEKSRLLSDRFSAERPKGSFSTLEIQRTEQGDSAMYLCASSKASGSDEQYFGPGTRLTVT.